This T cell receptor (beta chain) was observed in a study of T cell responses to AZD1222 COVID-19 vaccine. Produced via immunoSEQ multiplex PCR; TCRdb's table is partial and in-frame only. The profile shows fewer than 70,000 clones, about 83% of them singletons. CDR1 and CDR2 from the germline V gene are SEHNR and FQNEAQ (reference sequence). Trimming took 5 bases from V and 1 from J, leaving 11 bases between them. The CDR3 is 14 residues long. This clone was seen a handful of times. The receptor comes from an adult who received the AZD1222 COVID-19 vaccine. The sample here was peripheral blood, taken 28 days after the second AZD1222 dose. V gene TRBV7-9 combines with J gene TRBJ1-1; D is uncertain. CDR3 sequence (DNA): TGTGCCAGCAGCCTTCATTTAGGGAACACTGAAGCTTTCTTT. Translating it yields CASSLHLGNTEAFF.